This T cell receptor beta chain was captured by sequencing in a study of PD-1 blockade in classical Hodgkin lymphoma (TCRdb year 2020). Notes on the research overall: Nivolumab dosing was 3 mg/kg intravenously every 2 weeks, continuing until either disease progression or unacceptable toxicity. The study used CyTOF and TCR beta sequencing to define a peripheral blood immune signature of response to PD-1 blockade in classical Hodgkin lymphoma.

The time point label, read with the paper, signifies: cycle 4 day 1 (C4D1), after less than 7 weeks of nivolumab. Relapse after autologous stem cell transplantation had occurred in all trial patients, and cohorts A, B and C were distinguished by prior brentuximab vedotin exposure. A total of 50 to 70 patients with relapsed/refractory classical Hodgkin lymphoma made up the trial cohort, and each patient's best overall response was complete response, partial response or progressive disease. Single-agent nivolumab was administered to trial patients in the multi-cohort phase II CheckMate 205 trial. An independent review committee assessed best overall response by applying the 2007 International Working Group response criteria. Trial PBMCs were collected immediately before nivolumab initiation (C1D1) and during therapy at cycle 2 day 1 and cycle 4 day 1. Peripheral blood was collected in 8 mL Vacutainer Cell Preparation Tubes, from which PBMCs were isolated by centrifugation and then cryopreserved.

CDR1 and CDR2 are drawn from the germline V gene (reference sequence): SEHNR, FQNEAQ. Its CDR3 holds 16 amino acids, cysteine through phenylalanine. CDR3 DNA is the only sequence kept; it has 48 bases, read in frame from the first base. Trimmed from V: 3 bases; trimmed from J: 7 bases; junction bases lacking a gene match: 10. Broader findings and caveats from the paper: Baseline TCR diversity was reported to be lower in newly diagnosed patients than in healthy donors and to be lower still in relapsed/refractory patients. Patients starting nivolumab less than 1 year after ASCT had lower diversity and were excluded from later analyses to avoid confounding by immune reconstitution. The study was limited to a single clinical trial cohort, and causes of repertoire differences, possibly disease activity or prior therapy, remained undefined. Trial patients with a complete response had baseline diversity similar to that of newly diagnosed patients, while partial responders and progressors had significantly lower diversity. CD4+ but not CD8+ TCR diversity rose significantly by C4D1 (p=0.0027 vs p=0.16), most apparent in complete responders (p=0.02).

Genomic DNA was isolated using the Qiagen DNeasy kit from unsorted PBMCs as well as from negatively selected CD4+ and CD8+ fractions. Using primers that anneal to V and J segments, immunoSEQ multiplex PCR amplified the TCR beta CDR3 regions. A synthetic immune receptor repertoire was used to minimize amplification bias, and any residual bias was removed computationally once sequencing was done. On the study's bioinformatics: Repertoire diversity was quantified as the Shannon entropy index using custom Python scripts. The unsorted, CD4+ and CD8+ repertoires were each analyzed separately, with the exception of combined analyses, where CD4+ and CD8+ sequences were merged in silico. A clone counted as expanded when the clone's frequency after treatment rose at least 2-fold relative to C1D1, and clones undetected at baseline were given a pseudocount of 0.5. Clones with 0 or 1 copy at C1D1 were classified as singleton clones, and clones with 2 or more copies were classified as non-singleton clones. Clones expanded in unsorted samples were assigned a CD4+, CD8+ or unknown annotation through matching of protein sequences in sorted samples from the same patient. Wilcoxon tests on paired samples were used to test changes in diversity from C1D1 to C4D1. TCRdb took over this immuneACCESS table, retaining in-frame rearrangements with V and J assigned. Such tables are incomplete; in checked studies, under half of the missing clones stem from an unresolved V gene, and the remainder is unexplained. The V and J calls and the clone size are those of that table, but D and trimming were determined from the DNA. The sample data list approximately 110,000 clones, and 89% of these were observed just once. The top ten clones comprise under 20% of the sample.

On this clone: The antigen this receptor binds is unknown. Base qualities were left out, and no much larger clone turns up one base away.

The source of this sequence is a human donor with classical Hodgkin lymphoma. The sequence joins TRBV7-9 to TRBJ2-1; 9 bases in the junction line up with TRBD2. This specimen consisted of peripheral blood mononuclear cells (PBMCs), obtained before the fourth cycle of nivolumab. The CDR3 sequence is CASSFGREGRRNEQFF. The nucleotide sequence reads TGTGCCAGCAGCTTTGGGCGGGAGGGCCGGAGGAATGAGCAGTTCTTC.